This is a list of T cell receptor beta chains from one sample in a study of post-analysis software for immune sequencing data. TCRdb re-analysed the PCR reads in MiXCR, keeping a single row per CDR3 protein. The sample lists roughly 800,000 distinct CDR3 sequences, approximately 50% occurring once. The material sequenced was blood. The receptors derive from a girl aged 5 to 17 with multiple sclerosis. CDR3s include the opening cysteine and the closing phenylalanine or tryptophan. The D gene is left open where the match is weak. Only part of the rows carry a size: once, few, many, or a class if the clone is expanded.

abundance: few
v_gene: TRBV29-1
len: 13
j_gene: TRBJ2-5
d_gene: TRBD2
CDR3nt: TGCAGCGTTGACCTGGCGGGAGGAGAGACCCAGTACTTC
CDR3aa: CSVDLAGGETQYF

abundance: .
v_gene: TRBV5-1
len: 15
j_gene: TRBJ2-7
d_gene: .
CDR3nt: TGCGCCAGCAGCCCGGGAGGGACAGCACCCTACGAGCAGTACTTC
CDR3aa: CASSPGGTAPYEQYF

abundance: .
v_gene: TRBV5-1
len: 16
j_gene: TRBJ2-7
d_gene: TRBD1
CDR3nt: TGCGCCAGCAGCTTGCCCGGGACAGGGAATACCTACGAGCAGTACTTC
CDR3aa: CASSLPGTGNTYEQYF

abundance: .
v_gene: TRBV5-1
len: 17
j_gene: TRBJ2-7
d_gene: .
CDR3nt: TGCGCCAGCAGCTGGGCAGGACACCGGGACTCTGCCTACGAGCAGTACTTC
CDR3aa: CASSWAGHRDSAYEQYF

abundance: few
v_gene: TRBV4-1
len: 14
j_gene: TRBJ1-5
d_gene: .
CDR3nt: TGCGCCAGCAGCCAAGGGCCCAGCTCTCAGCCCCAGCATTTT
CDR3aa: CASSQGPSSQPQHF

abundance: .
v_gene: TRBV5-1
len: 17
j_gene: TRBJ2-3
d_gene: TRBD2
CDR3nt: TGCGCCAGCAGTCCCCCGGTACAGGTCGGGGGGGCAGATACGCAGTATTTT
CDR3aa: CASSPPVQVGGADTQYF

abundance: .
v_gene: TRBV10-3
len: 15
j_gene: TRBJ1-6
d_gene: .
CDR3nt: TGTGCCATCAGTGAAACGCGACTGGATAATTCACCCCTCCACTTT
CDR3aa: CAISETRLDNSPLHF

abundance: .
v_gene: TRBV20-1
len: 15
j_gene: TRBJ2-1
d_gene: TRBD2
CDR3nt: TGCAGTGCGCCGAATCCGGGACTAGCGGGAAACGAGCAGTTCTTC
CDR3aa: CSAPNPGLAGNEQFF

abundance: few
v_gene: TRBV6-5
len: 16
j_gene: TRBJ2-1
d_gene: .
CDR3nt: TGTGCCAGCAGTTACACAACAGCCACAAGCTACAATGAGCAGTTCTTC
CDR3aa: CASSYTTATSYNEQFF

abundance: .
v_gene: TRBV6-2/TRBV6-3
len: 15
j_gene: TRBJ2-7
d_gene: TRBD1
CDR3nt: TGTGCCAGCATTCTCTCTCCGGGACAGACCTACGAGCAGTACTTC
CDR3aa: CASILSPGQTYEQYF

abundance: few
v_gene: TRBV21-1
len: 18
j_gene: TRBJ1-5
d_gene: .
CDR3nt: TGTGCCAGCAGCCCCGGACCCCATCGGTGGGGTAGCAATCAGCCCCAGCATTTT
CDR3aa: CASSPGPHRWGSNQPQHF

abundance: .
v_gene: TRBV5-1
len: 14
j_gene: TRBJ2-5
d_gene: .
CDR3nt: TGCGCCAGCAGCTTGGAAGGGGCCGAAGAGACCCAGTACTTC
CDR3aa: CASSLEGAEETQYF

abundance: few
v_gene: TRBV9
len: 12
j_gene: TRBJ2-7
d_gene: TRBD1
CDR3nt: TGTGCCAGCGGGGACAGTGACTACGAGCAGTACTTC
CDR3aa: CASGDSDYEQYF

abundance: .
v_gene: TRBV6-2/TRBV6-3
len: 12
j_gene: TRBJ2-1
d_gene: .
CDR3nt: TGTGCCAGCAGGAAGGGGGACTCAGGGCAGTTCTTC
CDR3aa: CASRKGDSGQFF

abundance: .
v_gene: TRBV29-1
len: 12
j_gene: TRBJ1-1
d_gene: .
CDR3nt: TGCAGCGTTGGGGGCGTGAACACTGAAGCTTTCTTT
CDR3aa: CSVGGVNTEAFF

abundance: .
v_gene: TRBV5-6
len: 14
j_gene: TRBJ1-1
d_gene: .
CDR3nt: TGTGCCAGCAGCGTCATCCGGATGAACACTGAAGCTTTCTTT
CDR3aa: CASSVIRMNTEAFF

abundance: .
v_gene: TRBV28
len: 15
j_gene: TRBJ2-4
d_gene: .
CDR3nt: TGTGCCAGCAGCCCGGACGCGCGGGGCAAAAACATTCAGTACTTC
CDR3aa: CASSPDARGKNIQYF

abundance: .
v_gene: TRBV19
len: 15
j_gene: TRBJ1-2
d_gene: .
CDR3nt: TGTGCCAGTAGTTCTGGGCAGGAGAGTAGCTATGGCTACACCTTC
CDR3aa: CASSSGQESSYGYTF

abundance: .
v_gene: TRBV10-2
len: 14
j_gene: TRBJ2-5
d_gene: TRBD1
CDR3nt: TGCGCCAGCAGTGAGACAGGGGGGAAAGAGACCCAGTACTTC
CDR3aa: CASSETGGKETQYF

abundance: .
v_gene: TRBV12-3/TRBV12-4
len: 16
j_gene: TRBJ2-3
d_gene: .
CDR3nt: TGTGCCAGCAGTCCCCGACTGGGGACTGGCACAGATACGCAGTATTTT
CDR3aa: CASSPRLGTGTDTQYF

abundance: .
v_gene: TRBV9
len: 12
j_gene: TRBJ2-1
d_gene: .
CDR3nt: TGTGCCAGCAGCGTAGCGGTCAATGAGCAGTTCTTC
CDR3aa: CASSVAVNEQFF

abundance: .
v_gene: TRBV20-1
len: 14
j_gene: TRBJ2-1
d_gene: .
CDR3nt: TGCAGTGCAACTCGGGGCCACTCCTACAATGAGCAGTTCTTC
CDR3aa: CSATRGHSYNEQFF

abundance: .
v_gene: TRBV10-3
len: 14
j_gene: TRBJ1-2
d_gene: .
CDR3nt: TGTGCCATCAGTGAAACAGGGATGTCCTATGGCTACACCTTC
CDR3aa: CAISETGMSYGYTF

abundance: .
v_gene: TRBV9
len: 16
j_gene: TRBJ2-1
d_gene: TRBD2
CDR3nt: TGTGCCAGCAGCGCTCTAGCGGGAGGGCCCGGTTTTGAGCAGTTCTTC
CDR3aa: CASSALAGGPGFEQFF

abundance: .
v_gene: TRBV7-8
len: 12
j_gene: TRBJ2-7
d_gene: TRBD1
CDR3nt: TGTGCCAGCGGGACAGGGTCCTACGAGCAGTACTTC
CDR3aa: CASGTGSYEQYF

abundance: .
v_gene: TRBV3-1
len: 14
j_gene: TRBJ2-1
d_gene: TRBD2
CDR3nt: TGTGCCAGTAGCGGGGACCGCTCCTACAATGAGCAGTTCTTC
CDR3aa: CASSGDRSYNEQFF

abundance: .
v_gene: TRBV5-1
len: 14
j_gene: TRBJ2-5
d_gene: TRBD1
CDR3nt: TGCACCAGCAGGGGGAACCCGGACCAAGAGACCCAGTACTTC
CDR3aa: CTSRGNPDQETQYF

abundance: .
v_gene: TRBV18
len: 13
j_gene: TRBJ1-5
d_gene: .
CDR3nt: TGTGCCAGCTCACCAGAGAACAATCAGCCCCAGCATTTT
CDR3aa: CASSPENNQPQHF

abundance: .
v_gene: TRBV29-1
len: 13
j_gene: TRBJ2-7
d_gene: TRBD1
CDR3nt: TGCAGCGTGGGTAGACAGGGAATTTACGAGCAGTACTTC
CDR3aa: CSVGRQGIYEQYF

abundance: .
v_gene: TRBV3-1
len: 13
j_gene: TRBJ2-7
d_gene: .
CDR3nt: TGTGCCAGCAGCCAAGCCCCCGGGGACGAGCAGTACTTC
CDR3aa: CASSQAPGDEQYF

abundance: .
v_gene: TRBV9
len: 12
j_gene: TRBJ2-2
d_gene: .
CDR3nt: TGTGCCAGCAGCGCTGAGCGCGGGGAGCTGTTTTTT
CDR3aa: CASSAERGELFF

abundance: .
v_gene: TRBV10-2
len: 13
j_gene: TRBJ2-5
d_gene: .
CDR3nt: TGCGCCAGCCTGCGGGGTCGAGGAGAGACCCAGTACTTC
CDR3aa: CASLRGRGETQYF

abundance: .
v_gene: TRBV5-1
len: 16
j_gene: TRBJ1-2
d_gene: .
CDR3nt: TGCGCCAGCAGCTTGGGATTCTCGGAGGCTAACTATGGCTACACCTTC
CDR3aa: CASSLGFSEANYGYTF

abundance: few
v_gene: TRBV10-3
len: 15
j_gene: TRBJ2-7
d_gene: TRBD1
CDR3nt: TGTGCCATCAGTGAGTCGGCGCAGGGGGCTTACGAGCAGTACTTC
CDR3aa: CAISESAQGAYEQYF

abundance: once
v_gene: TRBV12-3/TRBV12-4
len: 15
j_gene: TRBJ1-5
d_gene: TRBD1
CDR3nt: TGTGCCAGCAGTTTGAGACAGGGGAAGGATCAGCCCCGGCATTTT
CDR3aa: CASSLRQGKDQPRHF

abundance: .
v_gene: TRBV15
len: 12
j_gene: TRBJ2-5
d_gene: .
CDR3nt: TGTGCCACCAGCAGAGGGTTGGAGACCCAGTACTTC
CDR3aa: CATSRGLETQYF

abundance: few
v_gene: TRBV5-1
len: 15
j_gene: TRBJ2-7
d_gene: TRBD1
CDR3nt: TGCGCCAGCAGCTCGGACAGGGGCGATACCTACGAGCAGTACTTC
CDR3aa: CASSSDRGDTYEQYF

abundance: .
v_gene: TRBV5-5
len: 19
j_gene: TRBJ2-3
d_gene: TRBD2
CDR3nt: TGTGCCAGCAGCTTGCAGGCCTCAGGGAGGGTGTTGGGATCAGATACGCAGTATTTT
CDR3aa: CASSLQASGRVLGSDTQYF

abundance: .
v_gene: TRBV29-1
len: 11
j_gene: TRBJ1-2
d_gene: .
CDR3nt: TGCAGCTTCGGGGAGGGATATGGCTACACCTTC
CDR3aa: CSFGEGYGYTF

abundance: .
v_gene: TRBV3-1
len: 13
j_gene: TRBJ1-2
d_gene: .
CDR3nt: TGTGCCAGCAGGCAACGAACAGCGTATGGCTACACCTTT
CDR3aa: CASRQRTAYGYTF

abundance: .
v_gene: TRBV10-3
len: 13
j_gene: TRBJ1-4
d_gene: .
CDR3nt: TGTGCCAGCGGAGGTAGAATGGATGAAAAACTGTTTTTT
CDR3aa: CASGGRMDEKLFF

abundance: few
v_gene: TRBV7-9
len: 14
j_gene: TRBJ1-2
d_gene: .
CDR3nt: TGTGCCAGCAGCTTATGGGGCTCCCCCTATGGCTACACCTTC
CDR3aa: CASSLWGSPYGYTF

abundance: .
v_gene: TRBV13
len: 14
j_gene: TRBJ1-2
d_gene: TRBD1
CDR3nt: TGTGCCAGCAGCCTCTGGGACAGGGGGCCTGGCTACACCTTC
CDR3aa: CASSLWDRGPGYTF

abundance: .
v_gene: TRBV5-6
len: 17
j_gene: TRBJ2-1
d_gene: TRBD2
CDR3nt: TGTGCCAGCAGCTACACTAGCGGGGGGGCCTCCTACAATGAGCAGTTCTTC
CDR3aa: CASSYTSGGASYNEQFF

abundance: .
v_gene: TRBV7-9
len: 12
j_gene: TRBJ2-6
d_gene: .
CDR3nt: TGTGCCACCATAACCGGGGCCAACGTCCTGACTTTC
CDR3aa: CATITGANVLTF

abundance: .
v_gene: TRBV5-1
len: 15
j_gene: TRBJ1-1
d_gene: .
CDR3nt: TGCGCCAGCAGCTGGGCAGCAAGAATGAACACTGAAGCTTTCTTT
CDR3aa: CASSWAARMNTEAFF

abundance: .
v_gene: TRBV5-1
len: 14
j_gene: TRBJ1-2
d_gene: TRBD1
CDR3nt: TGCGCCAGCAGCTTGGGGGACAGGAGCTATGGCTACACCTTC
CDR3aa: CASSLGDRSYGYTF

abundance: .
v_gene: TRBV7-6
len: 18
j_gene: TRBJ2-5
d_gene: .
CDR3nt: TGTGCCAGCAGCCCACTTTTGGGCACTCGACGATTTCAAGAGACCCAGTACTTC
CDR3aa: CASSPLLGTRRFQETQYF